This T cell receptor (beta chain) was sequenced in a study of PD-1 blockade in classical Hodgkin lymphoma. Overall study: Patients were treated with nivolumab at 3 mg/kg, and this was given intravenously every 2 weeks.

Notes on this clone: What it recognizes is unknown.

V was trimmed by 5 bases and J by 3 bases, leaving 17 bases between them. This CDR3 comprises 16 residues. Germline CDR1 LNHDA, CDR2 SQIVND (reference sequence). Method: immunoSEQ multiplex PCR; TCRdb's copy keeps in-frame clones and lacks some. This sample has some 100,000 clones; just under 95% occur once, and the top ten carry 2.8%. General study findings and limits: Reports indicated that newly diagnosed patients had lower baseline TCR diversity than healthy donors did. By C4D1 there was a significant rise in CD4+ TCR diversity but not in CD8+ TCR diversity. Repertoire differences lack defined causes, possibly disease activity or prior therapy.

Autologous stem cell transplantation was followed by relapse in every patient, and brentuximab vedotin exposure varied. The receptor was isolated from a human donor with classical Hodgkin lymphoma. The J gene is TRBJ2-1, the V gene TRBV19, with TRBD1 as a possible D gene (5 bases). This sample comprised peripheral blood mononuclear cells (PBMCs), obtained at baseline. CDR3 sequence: CASSASRQIIYNEQFF. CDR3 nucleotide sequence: TGTGCCAGTAGTGCCTCAAGACAGATTATCTACAATGAGCAGTTCTTC.